The 5 T cell receptor beta chains below all came from one sample that was sequenced in a study of T cells expressing NK-cell markers. TCRdb reanalyzed the 5' RACE reads and collapses them to one entry per CDR3 protein, without DNA. This table lists 160,000 or so distinct CDR3 sequences. Sequenced material: blood T cells: a sorted CD56 or NKG2C T cell subset, CD4+ or CD8+ T cells, or bulk PBMC T cells (not recorded which). The origin of the receptors is a woman aged 18-69 years in good health.

The V and J genes are TRBV7-2 and TRBJ2-7. The length of the CDR3 is 13 residues. Germline lookup yields CDR1 SGHTA and CDR2 FQGNSA. CDR3 region: CASSQSASYEQYF.

This rearrangement joins TRBV9 to TRBJ2-3; the TCRdb call, TRBD1, lacks DNA for checking. The CDR3 spans 18 residues. Germline CDR1 and CDR2: SGDLS and YYNGEE. CDR3 residues: CASSAWQGPTHGTDTQYF.

The rearrangement links TRBV28 to TRBJ2-4; TCRdb proposes TRBD2, but this gene call is untestable without DNA. The CDR3 contains 19 residues. Germline V CDR1 and CDR2: MDHEN, SYDVKM. The CDR3 is CASSLLAGSQGLAKNIQYF.

The chain recombines TRBV6-1 with TRBJ1-2. Looked up from germline, CDR1 is MNHNS and CDR2 is SASEGT. This CDR3 spans 13 amino acids. The CDR3 sequence is CASSEMGSYGYTF.

The chain couples TRBV2 to TRBJ1-1; TCRdb outputs TRBD1, but without DNA this stays unchecked. Germline CDR1 SNHLY, CDR2 FYNNEI. The CDR3 spans 16 residues. The CDR3 is CASGGLYGGTNTEAFF.